This entry lists 2 T cell receptor beta chains sequenced from one sample in a study of PD-L1 blockade in urothelial cancer. Using immunoSEQ multiplex PCR, the repertoire was profiled, and TCRdb retains in-frame clones only, with some absent. Of more than 40,000 clones in the sample, 70% to 90% were seen once. The sequences come from PBMCs, collected around atezolizumab (anti-PD-L1) treatment. The source of these receptors is a woman aged 60-70 years with urothelial cancer.

The chain links TRBV4-3 to TRBJ1-4, with TRBD1 matching 7 bases. Germline V lookup: CDR1 LGHNA, CDR2 YSLEER. The V gene end was trimmed by 0 bases and the J gene end by 7 bases; junction bases not matched to a gene: 5. The CDR3 is made up of 15 amino acids. CDR3 DNA: TGCGCCAGCAGCCAAGACCAGGGGGGAGGTGAAAAACTGTTTTTT. Residues: CASSQDQGGGEKLFF.

This clone has only a few counts. The V gene is TRBV27, the J gene TRBJ2-1; 9 bases match TRBD2. This CDR3 region has 18 residues. CDR1 is MNHEY, CDR2 SMNVEV, per germline (reference sequence). Trimming at V came to 2 bases and at J to 3 bases, leaving 11 bases not matched to a gene. The CDR3 DNA reads as TGTGCCAGCAGTTTAGTAGATTGGCGGGAGGGGAACTACAATGAGCAGTTCTTC. Translated: CASSLVDWREGNYNEQFF.